These 8 T cell receptor beta chains came from one sample sequenced in a study of T cell clonality in common variable immunodeficiency. General observations from the study: Reportedly, TCR beta sequences from common variable immunodeficiency showed fewer deletions and N-nucleotide insertions.

Assay: immunoSEQ multiplex PCR; the TCRdb copy retains only in-frame clones and omits some. The table lists several thousand clones, with no singletons. These receptors lack a known antigen. Sample: peripheral blood mononuclear cells. These receptors were collected from a human donor with common variable immunodeficiency.

This clone was seen many times. The read terminates 3 residues ahead of where the CDR3 ends, so the germline J gene completes it. This rearrangement joins TRBV28 to TRBJ1-3, with D unresolved. V lost 6 bases and J 3 bases, leaving 15 bases between the germline ends. The CDR3 runs to 15 residues. Germline CDR1 is MDHEN and CDR2 is SYDVKM. CDR3 in amino acids: CASRPADPRGNTIYF. CDR3 bases read: TGTGCCAGCAGGCCGGCGGATCCCCGTGGAAACACC. Filled out from reference TRBV28 and TRBJ1-3, the complete variable domain reads DVKVTQSSRYLVKRTGEKVFLECVQDMDHENMFWYRQDPGLGLRLIYFSYDVKMKEKGDIPEGYSVSREKKERFSLILESASTNQTSMYLCASRPADPRGNTIYFGEGSWLTVV.

In this sample, this clone is medium-sized. CDR3 DNA, as far as it was read: TGTGCCAGCGGAGGGACACCAACTAATGAAAAA. This encodes CASGGTPTNEK. The entire CDR3 reads CASGGTPTNEKLFF. V is TRBV9 and J is TRBJ1-4; maybe TRBD1 (6 bases). The read finishes 3 residues shy of the CDR3 end, and the germline J gene is used to complete it. In germline, CDR1 is SGDLS, CDR2 YYNGEE. The V gene lost 7 bases and the J gene lost 0 bases, with 10 bases spanning the gap. The CDR3 runs 14 residues.

This clone was detected many times. The sequenced fragment ends 3 residues before the CDR3 boundary, so the rest is inferred from the germline J gene. The rearrangement uses TRBV10-3 and TRBJ2-4; the D gene is possibly TRBD1 (5 bases). Trimming shortened V by 7 bases and J by 0 bases, and 10 bases separated the two germline ends. Germline V gene data show CDR1 as ENHRY and CDR2 as SYGVKD. The CDR3 has 14 residues. CDR3 residues: CAITDSLAKNIQYF. The CDR3 DNA, read in part, is TGTGCCATCACTGACAGTTTAGCCAAAAACATT.

This clone was recorded at least ten times. The observed sequence ends 3 residues before the CDR3 terminus, with the missing tail filled in from the germline J gene. The rearrangement links TRBV5-1 to TRBJ2-1; 9 nucleotides agree with TRBD1. The CDR3 consists of 16 residues. Germline assignment: CDR1 SGHRS and CDR2 YFSETQ. The junction had 7 bases not matched to a gene; V was cut back by 2 bases and J by 4 bases. The CDR3 region is CASSFSGTGPYNEQFF. The sequenced part of the CDR3 DNA is TGCGCCAGCAGCTTTTCCGGGACAGGGCCTTACAATGAG.

This clone came up many times. The sequence runs out 3 residues before the end of the CDR3; the remainder is reconstructed from the germline J gene. The V gene is TRBV10-2, the J gene TRBJ1-5; tentatively, D is TRBD1 (5 bases). Per the germline V gene, CDR1 is WSHSY and CDR2 is SAAADI. V was trimmed by 2 bases and J by 5 bases, leaving 10 bases between them. CDR3 length: 14 residues. The covered CDR3 bases are TGCGCCAGCAGTGAGAAGCAGGGCTATCAGCCC. Protein: CASSEKQGYQP. The CDR3 in its entirety is CASSEKQGYQPQHF.

Judged by abundance, this clone is medium-sized (0.01 to 0.1%). The read comes to an end 3 residues before the CDR3 does, leaving the germline J gene to fill in the end. V gene TRBV20-1 combines with J gene TRBJ2-7; 7 bases align to TRBD1. Germline CDR1 and CDR2: DFQATT and SNEGSKA (reference sequence). V lost 4 bases, J lost 4 bases, and 1 base stayed unmatched. The CDR3 spans 11 residues. The CDR3 is CSATGGYEQYF. Incomplete CDR3 DNA: TGCAGTGCTACAGGGGGATACGAG.

This clone was recorded at least ten times. The CDR3 end falls 3 residues outside the read, so it is completed with the germline J gene. The rearrangement links TRBV10-3 to TRBJ1-2; weak D call: TRBD1 (5 bases). Deletions cut 2 bases from V and 4 bases from J, with 8 bases between. CDR1 and CDR2 (germline): ENHRY, SYGVKD. This CDR3 comprises 13 residues. The sequenced part of the CDR3 DNA is TGTGCCATCAGTGAGAGACAGTCCTATGGC. Residues: CAISERQSYG. The whole CDR3 protein reads CAISERQSYGYTF.

This clone was detected many times. The read stops 3 residues short of the end of the CDR3; the missing end is completed from the germline J gene. This sequence joins TRBV5-1 and TRBJ1-2, with 9 bases that match TRBD1. Per germline, CDR1 SGHRS and CDR2 YFSETQ. The length of the CDR3 is 13 residues. V dropped 6 bases and J dropped 7; count of bases not matched to a gene: 7. Incomplete CDR3 DNA: TGCGCCAGCAATGGGGGACAGGGTCGTGGC. Translating gives CASNGGQGRG. The full CDR3 reads CASNGGQGRGYTF.